This TCR beta chain was observed in a study of Ad26.COV2.S vaccination and SARS-CoV-2 variants. Deletions cut 5 bases from V and 3 bases from J, with 16 bases between. Germline CDR1 and CDR2: MNHEY and SVGEGT. This CDR3 is 15 amino acids long. As to treatment: around 19 received Ad26.COV2.S at low or high dose, single or two shots; a few received placebo; per-sample allocation not given. Sampling happened 63 days after the first vaccine or placebo injection. Method: immunoSEQ multiplex PCR; TCRdb's copy keeps in-frame clones and lacks some. The table shows approximately 420,000 clones, with roughly 90% occurring only once.

The material was peripheral blood, obtained in a trial of Ad26.COV2.S vaccine versus placebo. The chain has TRBV6-2 or TRBV6-3 and TRBJ2-5; D gene unclear. This clonotype was obtained from a person aged 18-65 years who received the Ad26.COV2.S COVID-19 vaccine or a placebo. CDR3 sequence: CASSRLRSKKETQYF. The CDR3 DNA is TGTGCCAGCAGTCGACTTCGGAGTAAGAAAGAGACCCAGTACTTC.